Following are 25 T cell receptor beta chains from one sample sequenced in a study of T-cell memory formation after mild COVID-19. TCRdb itself ran the 5' RACE reads through MiXCR, one entry per CDR3 protein. The sample shows roughly 280,000 distinct CDR3 sequences, around 8% of them seen only once. Sequencing was done on a sample of PBMCs or a T cell subset sorted from them (not recorded which). These TCRs come from a young man who had mild COVID-19 (a few samples of this study predate the infection). Cell type and time point are not known.

This clonotype was observed many times. This chain connects TRBV19 to TRBJ1-2, with no clear D. This CDR3 spans 10 amino acids. The V end was cut by 7 bases, the J end by 7 bases, with 7 bases between. CDR1 and CDR2 (germline): LNHDA, SQIVND (reference sequence). The CDR3 DNA sequence: TGTGCCAGTAAGGGAGGTGGCTACACCTTC. Translation: CASKGGGYTF.

This clonotype turned up a few times. The chain recombines TRBV7-2 with TRBJ2-6, with 12 bases lining up with TRBD1. Germline-derived CDR1 and CDR2 are SGHTA and FQGNSA. The CDR3 length is 17 residues. V lost 7 bases and J lost 3; bases outside the gene matches: 7. CDR3 in amino acids: CASTGTGGANGANVLTF. DNA for the CDR3: TGTGCCAGCACCGGGACAGGGGGCGCGAATGGGGCCAACGTCCTGACTTTC.

V usage is TRBV5-1 and J usage is TRBJ2-1; D is ambiguous. The CDR3 runs 16 residues. CDR1 is SGHRS and CDR2 is YFSETQ in the germline V gene. V was clipped by 0 bases and J by 2 bases, with 12 bases between them. The CDR3 region is CASSLEGLSAYNEQFF. DNA for the CDR3: TGCGCCAGCAGCTTGGAAGGGCTCTCCGCCTACAATGAGCAGTTCTTC.

This clonotype was seen repeatedly, ten times or more. The V gene is TRBV7-2, the J gene TRBJ1-1; the D is unclear. V was shortened by 4 bases and J by 6 bases, with 15 bases between the two germline ends. CDR3 size: 14 residues. Germline CDR1 is SGHTA and CDR2 is FQGNSA. The CDR3 sequence is CASSSVIISAEAFF. The CDR3, as DNA: TGTGCCAGCAGCTCGGTGATTATAAGCGCTGAAGCTTTCTTT.

The gene calls are TRBV18 and TRBJ1-1, with 7 positions matching TRBD1. Trimming removed 3 bases from V and 7 bases from J; junction bases left unmatched: 8. This CDR3 spans 14 amino acids. The V gene's germline CDR1 is KGHSH and CDR2 LQKENI. CDR3 sequence reads: CASSPRGTEIEAFF. The CDR3 nucleotides read TGTGCCAGCTCACCCCGGGGGACAGAGATTGAAGCTTTCTTT.

A few counts support this clonotype. The rearrangement links TRBV20-1 to TRBJ2-5; D remains ambiguous. Per germline, CDR1 DFQATT and CDR2 SNEGSKA (reference sequence). Trimming removed 2 bases at V and 0 bases at J, with 4 bases between. The CDR3 sequence is 12 residues long. DNA of the CDR3: TGCAGTGCTAGAAGTCACCAAGAGACCCAGTACTTC. Translated: CSARSHQETQYF.

This clonotype was recorded many times. The genes are TRBV5-1 and TRBJ1-1, with TRBD1 as a possible D gene (5 bases). Trimming stripped 5 bases from V and 4 bases from J, with 24 bases between. Germline loops: CDR1 SGHRS, CDR2 YFSETQ. This CDR3 has 17 amino acids. This chain's CDR3 is CASREVYRDRGVTEAFF. The CDR3 DNA sequence: TGCGCCAGCAGGGAAGTTTACCGGGACCGGGGGGTCACTGAAGCTTTCTTT.

V and J are TRBV5-6 and TRBJ2-3; D is ambiguous. CDR3 length equals 16 residues. The V gene's germline CDR1 is SGHDT and CDR2 YYEEEE. Trimming removed 4 bases at V and 2 bases at J, with 17 bases between. The CDR3 spells CASSLPWGPATDTQYF. For the CDR3, the DNA is TGTGCCAGCAGCCTGCCTTGGGGTCCCGCCACAGATACGCAGTATTTT.

The chain employs TRBV7-2 and TRBJ2-3; possibly TRBD1 or TRBD2 for D (5 bases each). Germline V lookup: CDR1 SGHTA, CDR2 FQGNSA. The CDR3 is made up of 14 amino acids. V was trimmed by 9 bases and J by 3 bases, leaving 16 bases between them. The chain's CDR3 is CASTRGVDTDTQYF. CDR3 nucleotides: TGTGCCAGTACTAGGGGCGTGGATACAGATACGCAGTATTTT.

This chain joins TRBV11-2 and TRBJ1-6; tentatively, D is TRBD1 (5 bases). The germline CDR1 and CDR2 sequences are SGHAT and FQNNGV. This CDR3 comprises 13 residues. Trimming pared 6 bases from V and 10 bases from J, leaving 13 bases between. Here the CDR3 reads CASRWGEESPLHF. DNA for the CDR3: TGTGCCAGCAGGTGGGGGGAGGAATCACCCCTCCACTTT.

This clonotype came up a few times. The chain is built from TRBV7-6 and TRBJ1-4; TRBD1 matches 8 bases. The CDR3 length is 15 residues. Germline CDR1 and CDR2: SGHVS and FNYEAQ. Losses at the gene ends were 2 bases for V and 7 bases for J; bases not matched to a gene: 6. The CDR3 nucleotides are TGTGCCAGCAGCTTACTGACAGGGGAGGGTGAAAAACTGTTTTTT. Amino acids: CASSLLTGEGEKLFF.

The table lists this clonotype with a few counts. The junction differs from germline at one of its ends, possibly a read error. The chain carries TRBV4-3 and TRBJ2-1, with 7 positions matching TRBD1. CDR3 size: 20 residues. CDR1 and CDR2 (germline): LGHNA, YSLEER. CDR3 DNA sequence: TGCGCCAGCAGCCGCAAACTCAGTTCCGGGACAGCGACCAGATACAATGAGCAGTTATTC. The encoded protein is CASSRKLSSGTATRYNEQLF.

This clonotype was seen a few times. The chain combines TRBV5-5 with TRBJ2-5, with TRBD1 matching over 10 bases. V shed 6 bases and J 2 bases; nucleotides not matched to a gene: 4. This CDR3 is built from 14 residues. Germline CDR1 is SGHKS and CDR2 is YYEKEE (reference sequence). CDR3 sequence reads: CASNPGQGQETQYF. CDR3 in DNA: TGTGCCAGCAACCCGGGACAGGGGCAAGAGACCCAGTACTTC.

This clonotype was observed many times. The CDR3 sequence: CASAIQQGSSTDTQYF. For the CDR3, the DNA is TGTGCCAGCGCTATTCAACAGGGGTCCAGCACAGATACGCAGTATTTT. The rearrangement links TRBV6-4 to TRBJ2-3; 7 nucleotides line up with TRBD1. Looked up from germline, CDR1 is MRHNA and CDR2 is SNTAGT. Unmatched junction bases numbered 11, after V lost 8 bases and J lost 0 bases. This CDR3 is 16 amino acids long.

The V and J genes are TRBV2 and TRBJ2-1; D is undetermined. Germline V gene sequence: CDR1 SNHLY, CDR2 FYNNEI. There are 13 residues in the CDR3. Trimming removed 3 bases from V and 8 bases from J, with 11 bases in between. CDR3 loop: CASSDRVIYEQFF. CDR3 coding DNA: TGTGCCAGCAGTGATCGGGTAATTTATGAGCAGTTCTTC.

This clonotype appeared a few times. The chain carries TRBV7-2 and TRBJ1-2; no reliable D call. Per the germline V gene, CDR1 is SGHTA and CDR2 is FQGNSA. The CDR3 spans 13 residues. The V and J ends lost 5 bases and 8 bases respectively, with 15 bases between them. CDR3 region: CASSPRRYGGYTF. The CDR3 coding sequence is TGTGCCAGCAGCCCCCGCCGTTATGGAGGCTACACCTTC. Based on the CDR3 plus reference TRBV7-2 and TRBJ1-2, the full variable domain is GAGVSQSPSNKVTEKGKDVELRCDPISGHTALYWYRQSLGQGLEFLIYFQGNSAPDKSGLPSDRFSAERTGGSVSTLTIQRTQQEDSAVYLCASSPRRYGGYTFGSGTRLTVV.

J is TRBJ1-5 and V is TRBV6-2 or TRBV6-3; no clear D gene. Deletions cut 2 bases from V and 2 bases from J, with 13 bases between. This CDR3 has 16 amino acids. Per germline, CDR1 MNHEY and CDR2 SVGEGT. The DNA for the CDR3 is TGTGCCAGCAGTTACGTGAGGGCGACGGGCAATCAGCCCCAGCATTTT. Protein: CASSYVRATGNQPQHF.

This clonotype has only a few counts. This CDR3 is CASSQAGVRALGETQYF. The CDR3 nucleotides read TGTGCCAGCAGCCAAGCGGGAGTAAGGGCTTTAGGGGAGACCCAGTACTTC. The gene calls are TRBV7-2 and TRBJ2-5, with 8 nucleotides matching TRBD2. This CDR3 is built from 17 residues. The trim removed 5 bases at V and 5 bases at J, leaving 16 bases unmatched. The germline gives CDR1 SGHTA, CDR2 FQGNSA.

The CDR3, as DNA: TGTGCCAGCAGTTACGCGGGAAGAGAGACCCAGTACTTC. It specifies CASSYAGRETQYF. V and J are TRBV6-2 or TRBV6-3 and TRBJ2-5; D possibly corresponds to TRBD2 (6 bases). The CDR3 loop spans 13 amino acids. The germline CDR1 and CDR2 sequences are MNHEY and SVGEGT. V was shortened by 2 bases and J by 4 bases, with 8 bases between the two germline ends.

The sample holds a few counts of this clonotype. The chain has TRBV6-2 or TRBV6-3 and TRBJ1-2; D remains unclear. Trimming pared 7 bases from V and 3 bases from J, leaving 18 bases between. The CDR3 sequence is 15 residues long. CDR1 and CDR2 from the germline V gene are MNHEY and SVGEGT. CDR3 in DNA: TGTGCCAGCAAAATCGAGGCTAGCGGCCACTATGGCTACACCTTC. As protein: CASKIEASGHYGYTF.

The gene calls are TRBV18 and TRBJ2-5; possibly TRBD2 for D (6 bases). The length of the CDR3 is 15 residues. The germline CDR1 and CDR2 sequences are KGHSH and LQKENI. Between the trimmed V and J ends, which lost 2 bases and 5 bases, there was a span of 15 bases. The DNA for the CDR3 is TGTGCCAGCTCACCATGGGTCGCGGCGGGGGAGACCCAGTACTTC. This codes for CASSPWVAAGETQYF.

This clonotype was recorded a few times. V is TRBV11-2 and J is TRBJ2-3; no clear D gene. Trimming stripped 5 bases from V and 5 bases from J, with 8 bases between. The CDR3 length is 12 residues. Germline V gene sequence: CDR1 SGHAT, CDR2 FQNNGV. DNA for the CDR3: TGTGCCAGCAGCGCCTCCGAAGATACGCAGTATTTT. This sequence encodes CASSASEDTQYF.

In its sample, this clonotype was seen a few times. This rearrangement joins TRBV20-1 to TRBJ2-7; D uncertain. Germline CDR1 and CDR2: DFQATT and SNEGSKA (reference sequence). The V end lost 6 bases, the J end lost 6 bases, and 21 bases lay between the germline ends. The CDR3 contains 14 residues. This CDR3 is CSAPKASSEGEQYF. For the CDR3, the DNA is TGCAGTGCCCCGAAGGCCTCGTCAGAAGGCGAGCAGTACTTC.

V is TRBV7-6 and J is TRBJ2-6, with D hard to call. Trimming took 4 bases from V and 1 from J, leaving 14 bases between them. Germline assignment: CDR1 SGHVS and CDR2 FNYEAQ. The CDR3 runs 17 residues. Here the CDR3 reads CASSSGRGYSGANVLTF. The CDR3 DNA reads as TGTGCCAGCAGCTCCGGTCGAGGATATTCTGGGGCCAACGTCCTGACTTTC.

A few counts support this clonotype. V is TRBV7-2 and J is TRBJ2-4; the D gene is possibly TRBD1 (5 bases). CDR1 is SGHTA, CDR2 FQGNSA, per germline. This CDR3 region has 14 residues. The V gene lost 5 bases and the J gene lost 8 bases, with 16 bases spanning the gap. The CDR3 DNA is TGTGCCAGCAGCCCACGGGCAGGGAATGACATTCAGTACTTC. It is translated as CASSPRAGNDIQYF.